This T cell receptor (beta chain) was identified in a study of T-cell memory formation after mild COVID-19. This clonotype was counted between two and nine times. MiXCR, run by TCRdb on the 5' RACE reads, gives a single entry per CDR3 protein. The repertoire includes roughly 120,000 distinct CDR3 sequences, approximately 21% of them detected once, and about 38% sits in the top ten. V was clipped by 8 bases and J by 8 bases; unmatched bases: 14. The CDR3 sequence is 15 residues long. The clonotype comes from a man younger than 35 who had mild COVID-19 (a few samples of this study predate the infection). Cell type and time point are not known. The V and J genes are TRBV12-3 or TRBV12-4 and TRBJ1-2; TRBD1 aligns across 10 bases. Sequenced: PBMCs or a T cell subset sorted from them (not recorded which). CDR3 DNA: TGTGCCAGCTGCCCCCAGGGACAGGGGTTGGAAGGCTACACCTTC. This gives the protein CASCPQGQGLEGYTF.